This T cell receptor beta chain was identified in a study of CD8+ T cells in alopecia areata (dated by TCRdb to the late 2010s). For the study in its entirety: Treated patients were enrolled in an open-label pilot trial of oral tofacitinib, 5 to 10 mg twice daily, for moderate-to-severe alopecia areata. TCRbeta CDR3 regions were amplified by immunoSEQ multiplex PCR with 35 Vbeta forward and 13 Jbeta reverse primers. In treated patients, disease severity was measured using the SALT score, which gives the percentage of scalp surface area affected. RNA was extracted with the PAXgene miRNA kit for fixed scalp, the miRNeasy kit for PBMCs, and the RNeasy kit for mouse skin. Scalp clonality was compared among normal scalp (n=4), patchy alopecia areata scalp (n=8), and alopecia totalis/universalis scalp (n=8). Tofacitinib was administered for 6 to 18 months, and 6 months of follow-up off drug were then conducted to assess delayed response and recurrence. Human TCRbeta sequencing covered scalp tissue and sorted CD4+ and CD8+ peripheral blood T cells from patchy and totalis/universalis alopecia areata patients and healthy controls. High-throughput TCRbeta sequencing was used to examine T cell clonal expansion in alopecia areata in both the C3H/HeJ mouse model and human patients. Biopsies were taken from tofacitinib-treated patients at baseline and again at 4 and 24 weeks into treatment, and several of those patients also had a later scalp biopsy. The paper as a whole reports these results and caveats: Tofacitinib significantly decreased scalp clonality and the number of expanded CD8+ clones among the top 100 scalp clones. Many expanded lesional clones were found to persist in scalp and blood during tofacitinib treatment, and relapse after treatment cessation may be partly explained by this persistence. Compared with normal scalp, lesional scalp, particularly in alopecia totalis/universalis, had higher clonality and more expanded CD8+ clones, which suggests antigenic drive. Compared with mice, TCR sequences shared between patients were less clear, possibly partly because of HLA diversity across the patient population. Because the treated cohort was small and had just a single nonresponder, larger studies are needed to establish links between baseline CD8+ expansion and response. Unlike mouse skin, where gammadelta T cells dominate, normal human skin contains resident alphabeta T cells that get sequenced too, which complicates analysis of the scalp TCR repertoire.

This clone was seen only once. Its specific antigen is unknown. An end of the junction does not agree with germline; a read error may underlie this. Sample time point, as interpreted from the label and publication: less than 25 weeks on oral tofacitinib. This specimen's treatment or condition label, interpreted: oral pan-JAK inhibitor, 5-10 mg twice daily. Lesional scalp punch biopsies and peripheral blood were collected from alopecia areata patients. PBMCs were separated by density centrifugation and stained for CD3, CD4 and CD8, after which CD4+ and CD8+ T cells were sorted on a FACSAria. Library preparation was by the immunoSEQ multiplex PCR assay. RNA was extracted from all samples and reverse transcribed into cDNA, which served as template for TCR sequencing. SuperScript III was used for first-strand cDNA synthesis, primed with a 2:1 mix of oligo-dT and random hexamers. A synthetic immune receptor repertoire was used to measure amplification bias, and any remaining bias was corrected computationally. The study's own analysis went as follows. Raw reads were preprocessed for error removal, and CDR3 was defined according to IMGT conventions as running from the conserved cysteine to phenylalanine. Clonality was computed as 1 minus the Shannon entropy, with the entropy normalized by log2 of the number of productive unique TCRs. Whether scalp clones were CD4 or CD8 was inferred by matching scalp TCRbeta sequences against CD4 and CD8 repertoires sorted from blood. TCRdb holds this immuneACCESS table with in-frame rearrangements only. Some clones are missing; in checked studies, unresolved V genes explain under half, and the rest has no known cause. The V and J calls and clone size are taken from that table; D and trimming were inferred from the DNA. Present in this sample are fewer than 250,000 clones, roughly 66% of which were seen just once. The ten largest clones take up about 0.94% of the sample.

The germline V gene yields MGHDK for CDR1 and SYGVNS for CDR2. The CDR3 numbers 13 residues from cysteine through phenylalanine. Only CDR3 DNA remains: 39 bases, in frame from the first base. The specimen was CD4+ T cells sorted from blood, collected at week 24, from a patient treated with tofacitinib. The chain couples TRBV25-1 to TRBJ1-2, with the D gene not confidently named. The TCR was taken from a human donor with alopecia areata. The DNA sequence is as follows: TGCGCCAGCAGCCAGGACCGCAACTATGGCTACACCTTC. This codes for CASSQDRNYGYTF.